These T cell receptor beta chains were read from a single sample in a study of T cells in Graves' hyperthyroidism and ophthalmopathy. TCRdb reprocessed the multiplex PCR reads via MiXCR and lists one record per CDR3 protein. The data hold about 520,000 distinct CDR3 sequences, with less than 25% observed a single time. The sequenced sample consisted of blood. These receptors all come from a man aged 18 to 29 with Graves' hyperthyroidism. CDR3s include the opening cysteine and the closing phenylalanine or tryptophan. A D gene is named only where the DNA matches it firmly. Clone size is stated in some rows and not others, as once, few, many or a class when expanded.

v_gene: TRBV6-1; d_gene: NA; abundance: NA; j_gene: TRBJ2-6; CDR3nt: TGTGCCAGCAGTGAAGGGCTCACTGGGGCCAACGTCCTGACTTTC; CDR3aa: CASSEGLTGANVLTF
v_gene: TRBV20-1; d_gene: NA; abundance: NA; j_gene: TRBJ2-7; CDR3nt: TGCAGTGCTAGAGATCGAGACCGGGACACCCAAAACTACGAGCAGTACTTC; CDR3aa: CSARDRDRDTQNYEQYF
v_gene: TRBV12-5; d_gene: NA; abundance: many; j_gene: TRBJ1-3; CDR3nt: TGTGCTAGTGGTTTGGTAGAGGGGGGATCCTCTGGAAACACCATATATTTT; CDR3aa: CASGLVEGGSSGNTIYF
v_gene: TRBV20-1; d_gene: TRBD1; abundance: many; j_gene: TRBJ2-7; CDR3nt: TGCAGTGCTTCTACCCTCGGACAGGGGGTGATATGGAACGAGCAGTACTTC; CDR3aa: CSASTLGQGVIWNEQYF
v_gene: TRBV27; d_gene: NA; abundance: NA; j_gene: TRBJ2-5; CDR3nt: TGTGCCAGCAGTTTCGGCAGGCGAGCACAAGAGACCCAGTACTTC; CDR3aa: CASSFGRRAQETQYF
v_gene: TRBV15; d_gene: NA; abundance: many; j_gene: TRBJ1-2; CDR3nt: TGTGCCACCGCAGCGCAAGGGTGGGGCTCTGGCTACACCTTC; CDR3aa: CATAAQGWGSGYTF
v_gene: TRBV12-3/TRBV12-4; d_gene: NA; abundance: many; j_gene: TRBJ2-7; CDR3nt: TGTGCCAGCAGTTTTATGAGGGTCGACGAGCAGTACTTC; CDR3aa: CASSFMRVDEQYF
v_gene: TRBV11-2; d_gene: NA; abundance: NA; j_gene: TRBJ2-5; CDR3nt: TGTGCCAGCAGCTTAGAAGGGTCCTTTGTGGAGACCCAGTACTTC; CDR3aa: CASSLEGSFVETQYF
v_gene: TRBV30; d_gene: NA; abundance: many; j_gene: TRBJ1-3; CDR3nt: TGTGCCTTAGGCCCCAGGAACTCTGGAAACACCATATATTTT; CDR3aa: CALGPRNSGNTIYF
v_gene: TRBV28; d_gene: NA; abundance: many; j_gene: TRBJ1-2; CDR3nt: TGTGCCAGCAGACCCCGGGCAGTAACTAACTATGGCTACACCTTC; CDR3aa: CASRPRAVTNYGYTF
v_gene: TRBV27; d_gene: NA; abundance: NA; j_gene: TRBJ2-7; CDR3nt: TGTGCCAGCGCCCTTTCCGGCAGGGGTAACGAGCAGTACTTC; CDR3aa: CASALSGRGNEQYF
v_gene: TRBV10-3; d_gene: NA; abundance: many; j_gene: TRBJ2-6; CDR3nt: TGTGCCATCAGTGAGCCGCCGGGACGGTTGTCCTCTGGGGCCAACGTCCTGACTTTC; CDR3aa: CAISEPPGRLSSGANVLTF
v_gene: TRBV20-1; d_gene: NA; abundance: many; j_gene: TRBJ2-2; CDR3nt: TGCAGTGCTAGGGGGGCAGGGCCACCCTGGGAGCTGTTTTTT; CDR3aa: CSARGAGPPWELFF
v_gene: TRBV11-2; d_gene: NA; abundance: few; j_gene: TRBJ1-1; CDR3nt: TGTGCCAGCAGCTCCCCCCGTCGTAGGGACGCGGCTTTCTTT; CDR3aa: CASSSPRRRDAAFF
v_gene: TRBV28; d_gene: TRBD2; abundance: NA; j_gene: TRBJ2-7; CDR3nt: TGTGCCAGCAGTCCATTTAGCGGGACCCCCTACGAGCAGTACTTC; CDR3aa: CASSPFSGTPYEQYF
v_gene: TRBV28; d_gene: NA; abundance: many; j_gene: TRBJ1-3; CDR3nt: TGTGCCAGCAACCTAGGCCCATCCCCGACCGGAAACACCATATATTTT; CDR3aa: CASNLGPSPTGNTIYF
v_gene: TRBV12-3/TRBV12-4; d_gene: NA; abundance: many; j_gene: TRBJ1-2; CDR3nt: TGTGCCAGCAGTTCTCCCACTTCGGGGGCCAGAGGCTATGGCTACACCTTC; CDR3aa: CASSSPTSGARGYGYTF
v_gene: TRBV12-5; d_gene: NA; abundance: many; j_gene: TRBJ1-1; CDR3nt: TGTGCTAGTGGTCAACAGGGCCTTAACACTGAAGCTTTCTTT; CDR3aa: CASGQQGLNTEAFF
v_gene: TRBV20-1; d_gene: TRBD2; abundance: few; j_gene: TRBJ2-7; CDR3nt: TGCAGTGCCGCCCTCGGGGGGACCTACGAGCAGTACTTC; CDR3aa: CSAALGGTYEQYF
v_gene: TRBV10-2; d_gene: NA; abundance: many; j_gene: TRBJ1-1; CDR3nt: TGCGCCAGCAGTGAGGAAACCCCGGGACATCCTTTCAGGTTT; CDR3aa: CASSEETPGHPFRF
v_gene: TRBV12-3/TRBV12-4; d_gene: TRBD1; abundance: NA; j_gene: TRBJ2-3; CDR3nt: TGTGCCGGCAGTCTGGACAGGAGCACAGATACGCAGTATTTT; CDR3aa: CAGSLDRSTDTQYF
v_gene: TRBV27; d_gene: TRBD1; abundance: many; j_gene: TRBJ2-7; CDR3nt: TGTGCCAGCACCCTCCGGGACAGGTCGGCCTACGAGCAGTACTTC; CDR3aa: CASTLRDRSAYEQYF